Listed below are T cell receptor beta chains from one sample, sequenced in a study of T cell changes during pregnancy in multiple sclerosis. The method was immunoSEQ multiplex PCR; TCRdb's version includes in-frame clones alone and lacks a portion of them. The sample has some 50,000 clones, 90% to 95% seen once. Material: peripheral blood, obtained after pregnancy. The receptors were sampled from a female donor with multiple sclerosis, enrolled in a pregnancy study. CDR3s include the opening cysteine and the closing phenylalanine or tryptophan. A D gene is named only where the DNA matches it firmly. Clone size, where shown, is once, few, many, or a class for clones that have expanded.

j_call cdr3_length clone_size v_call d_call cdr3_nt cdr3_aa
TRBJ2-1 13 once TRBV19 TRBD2 TGTGCCAGTAATCCGGGGGGGCCGAATGAGCAGTTCTTC CASNPGGPNEQFF
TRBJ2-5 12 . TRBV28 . TGTGCCAGTCGAGGACAGTTAGAGACCCAGTACTTC CASRGQLETQYF
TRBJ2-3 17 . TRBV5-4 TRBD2 TGTGCCAGCAGCTTAGGGCTAGCGGGGTCCCGCACAGATACGCAGTATTTT CASSLGLAGSRTDTQYF
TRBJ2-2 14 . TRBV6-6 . TGTGCCAGCAGTGGAACAGGCGACACCGGGGAGCTGTTTTTT CASSGTGDTGELFF
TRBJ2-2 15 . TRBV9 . TGTGCCAGCAGCCAAGACAGAATTGGGACCGGGGAGCTGTTTTTT CASSQDRIGTGELFF
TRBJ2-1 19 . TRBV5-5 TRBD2 TGTGCCAGCAGCTTGATCCCCCTAGCGGGGGGGCGCTCCTACAATGAGCAGTTCTTC CASSLIPLAGGRSYNEQFF
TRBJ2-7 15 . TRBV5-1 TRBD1 TGCGCCAGCAGCTTCACCGGGACAGGGGGGTCAGAGCAGTACTTC CASSFTGTGGSEQYF
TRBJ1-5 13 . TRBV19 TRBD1 TGTGCCAGTATTGGACAGGGCAATCAGCCCCAGCATTTT CASIGQGNQPQHF
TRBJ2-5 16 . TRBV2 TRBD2 TGTGCCAGCACTACGTCGGGGGGACTAGTCCAAGAGACCCAGTACTTC CASTTSGGLVQETQYF
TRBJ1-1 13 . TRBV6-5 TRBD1 TGTGCCAGCAGAGGGGGACAGGCAACTGAAGCTTTCTTT CASRGGQATEAFF
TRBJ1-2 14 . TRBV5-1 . TGCGCCAGCAGCTTCGCGGACACGCGGAATGGCTACACCTTC CASSFADTRNGYTF
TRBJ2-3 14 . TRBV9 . TGTGCCAGCAGCACCCTGGGGCTCGGAGATACGCAGTATTTT CASSTLGLGDTQYF
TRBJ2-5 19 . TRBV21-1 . TGTGCCAGCAGCAAAGGGAAGAGAGGGCTAGCGGAGTACCAAGAGACCCAGTACTTC CASSKGKRGLAEYQETQYF
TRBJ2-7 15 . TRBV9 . TGTGCCAGCAGCCCCCCGGACAGCTTTTCCTACGAGCAGTACTTC CASSPPDSFSYEQYF
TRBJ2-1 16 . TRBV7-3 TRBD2 TGTGCCAGCAGCCCCCTAGTCGGTACTAGCGCGCATGAGCAGTTCTTC CASSPLVGTSAHEQFF
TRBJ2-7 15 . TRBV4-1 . TGCGCCAGCAGCCAAGATTATGACAGTTCCTACGAGCAGTACTTC CASSQDYDSSYEQYF
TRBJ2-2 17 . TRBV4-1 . TGCGCCAGCAGCCAAGATGGTATAGGGGGAAACACCGGGGAGCTGTTTTTT CASSQDGIGGNTGELFF